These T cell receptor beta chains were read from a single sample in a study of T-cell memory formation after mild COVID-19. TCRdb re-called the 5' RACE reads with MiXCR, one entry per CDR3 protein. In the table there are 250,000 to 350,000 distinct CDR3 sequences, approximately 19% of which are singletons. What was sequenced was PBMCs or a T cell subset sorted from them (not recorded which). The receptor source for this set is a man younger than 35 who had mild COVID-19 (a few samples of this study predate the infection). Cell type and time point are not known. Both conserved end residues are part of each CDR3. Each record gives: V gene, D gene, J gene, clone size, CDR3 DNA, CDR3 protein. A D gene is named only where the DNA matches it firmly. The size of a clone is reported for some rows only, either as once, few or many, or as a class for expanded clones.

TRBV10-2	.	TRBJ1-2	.	TGCGCCAGCAGCTTTAGTGAACCTAACTATGGCTACACCTTC	CASSFSEPNYGYTF
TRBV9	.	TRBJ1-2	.	TGTGCCAGCAGCGTAAGTTTAGGGGACGGCTACACCTTC	CASSVSLGDGYTF
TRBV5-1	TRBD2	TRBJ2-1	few	TGCGCCAGCAGCCGCGACGGGGGGGCCCGTGAGCAGTTCTTC	CASSRDGGAREQFF
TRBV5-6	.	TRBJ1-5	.	TGTGCCAGCAGCCTGGACGGAGAATATAGCAATCAGCCCCAGCATTTT	CASSLDGEYSNQPQHF
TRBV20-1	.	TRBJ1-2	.	TGCAGTGCTAAAACCTATGGCTACACCTTC	CSAKTYGYTF
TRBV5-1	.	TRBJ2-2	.	TGCGCCAGCAAGGCGGGACCGAAGGCCGGGGAGCTGTTTTTT	CASKAGPKAGELFF
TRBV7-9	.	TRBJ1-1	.	TGTGCCAGCAGCGAAGCGGGGCGGCTGAACACTGAAGCTTTCTTT	CASSEAGRLNTEAFF
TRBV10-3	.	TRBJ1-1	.	TGTGCCATCAGTGGGGCTCCCGGCACTGAAGCTTTCTTT	CAISGAPGTEAFF
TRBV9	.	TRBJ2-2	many	TGTGCCAGCAGCGGTCGGACATATACCGGGGAGCTGTTTTTT	CASSGRTYTGELFF
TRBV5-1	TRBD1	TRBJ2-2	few	TGCGCCAGCAGCTATCAGGGGGTTACCGGGGAGCTGTTTTTT	CASSYQGVTGELFF
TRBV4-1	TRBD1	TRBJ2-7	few	TGCGCCAGCAGCCAAGTATTTGGGACAGACTACGAGCAGTACTTC	CASSQVFGTDYEQYF
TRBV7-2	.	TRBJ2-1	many	TGTGCCAGCAGCCTAATGACAGATATGAATGAGCAGTTCTTC	CASSLMTDMNEQFF
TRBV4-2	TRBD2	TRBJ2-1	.	TGTGCCAGCAGCCTCGAGGGGACTAGCGGCGGTGAGCAGTTCTTC	CASSLEGTSGGEQFF
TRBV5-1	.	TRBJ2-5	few	TGCGCCAGCAGCCCAGCCCCCGGGGAAGAGACCCAGTACTTC	CASSPAPGEETQYF
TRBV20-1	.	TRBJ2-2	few	TGCAGTGCTTTTCCCAGGGGGAACACCGGGGAGCTGTTTTTT	CSAFPRGNTGELFF
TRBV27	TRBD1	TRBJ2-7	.	TGTGCCAGCAGTCCGTTCCGGACAGGGGCCTACGAGCAGTACTTC	CASSPFRTGAYEQYF
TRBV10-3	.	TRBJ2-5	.	TGTGCCATCAGTGAGCAGGACCGGACCACCCAGTACTTC	CAISEQDRTTQYF
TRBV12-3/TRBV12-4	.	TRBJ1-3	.	TGTGCCAGCAGTTCCCAGGGGTTTAGAAACACCATATATTTT	CASSSQGFRNTIYF
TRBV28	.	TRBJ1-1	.	TGTGCCAGCAGTTACCCGGCCATCCAAACGCTGTATGAAGCTTTCTTT	CASSYPAIQTLYEAFF
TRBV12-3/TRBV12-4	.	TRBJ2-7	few	TGTGCCAGCAGTTTTAGTAGGTCAAACTCCTACGAGCAGTACTTC	CASSFSRSNSYEQYF
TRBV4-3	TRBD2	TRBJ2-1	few	TGCGCCAGCAGCCTGGGGACTAGCGGGGACATTGAGCAGTTCTTC	CASSLGTSGDIEQFF
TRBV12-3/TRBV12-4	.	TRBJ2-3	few	TGTGCCAGCAGTTTTGGAGGGGGGGATGGAGATACGCAGTATTTT	CASSFGGGDGDTQYF
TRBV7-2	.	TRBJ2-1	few	TGTGCCAGCAGCGGCCCGGGGCTCACCTACAATGAGCAGTTCTTC	CASSGPGLTYNEQFF
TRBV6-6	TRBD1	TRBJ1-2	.	TGTGCCAGCAGTGACAGGGTTGGTAACTATGGCTACACCTTC	CASSDRVGNYGYTF
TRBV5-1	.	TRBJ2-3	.	TGCGCCAGCAGCCCAGCAGTAGGCACAGATACGCAGTATTTT	CASSPAVGTDTQYF
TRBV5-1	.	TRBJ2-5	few	TGCCCCAGCAGCAATCCAACGCAAGAGACCCAGTACTTC	CPSSNPTQETQYF
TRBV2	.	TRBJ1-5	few	TGTGCCAGCAGTGACCACAGGGAGTCCCAGCATTTT	CASSDHRESQHF
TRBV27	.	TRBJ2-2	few	TGTGCCAGCAGTTTAGGTCGAATCGGGGAGCTGTTTTTT	CASSLGRIGELFF
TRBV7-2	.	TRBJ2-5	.	TGTGCCAGCAGCTTAGTCCCCAGGGCCAAGACCCAGTACTTC	CASSLVPRAKTQYF
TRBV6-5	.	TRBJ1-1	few	TGTGCCAGCAGTTACTTGGGGCAGAACACTGAAGCTTTCTTT	CASSYLGQNTEAFF
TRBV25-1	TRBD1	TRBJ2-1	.	TGTGCCAGCAGTGCAAGGACAGGCCCTAGCAATGAGCAGTTCTTC	CASSARTGPSNEQFF
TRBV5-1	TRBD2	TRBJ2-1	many	TGCGCCAGCAGCTTCCTTGCGGGGGTCTACAATGAGCAGTTCTTC	CASSFLAGVYNEQFF
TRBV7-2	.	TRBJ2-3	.	TGTGCCAGCAGCTTATCAGGGGAGAGAGATACGCAGTATTTT	CASSLSGERDTQYF
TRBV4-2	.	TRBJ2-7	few	TGTGCCAGCAGCCAAGTCCCTACCGACCCATCATACGAGCAGTACTTC	CASSQVPTDPSYEQYF
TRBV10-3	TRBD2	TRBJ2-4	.	TGTGCCATCAGCCCGGGACTAGCGGGGGGGCTGACCAAAAACATTCAGTACTTC	CAISPGLAGGLTKNIQYF
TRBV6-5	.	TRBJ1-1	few	TGTGCCAGCAGTTACGGGGACATTAACACTGAAGCTTTCTTT	CASSYGDINTEAFF
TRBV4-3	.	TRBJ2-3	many	TGCGCCAGCAAACTGACGGGGGCCACAGATACGCAGTATTTT	CASKLTGATDTQYF
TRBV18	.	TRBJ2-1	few	TGTGCCAGCTCACCGGGGAATATCGAGGGTAATGAGCAGTTCTTC	CASSPGNIEGNEQFF